This T cell receptor (beta chain) emerged from a study of shared T cell receptors in the human thymus. Sequencing used immunoSEQ multiplex PCR; TCRdb keeps in-frame clones, though not all of them. This table holds hundreds of thousands of clones, about 89% found once. V shed 3 bases, J shed 4 bases, and the junction held 6 bases outside the gene matches. The CDR3 is made up of 15 amino acids. CDR1 is SGHVS, CDR2 FQNEAQ, per germline. These data were also filed under a second study, of human thymus T cells. That study adds: Corrective surgery for congenital heart defects was being performed on the healthy Finnish infants who served as donors. Thymus tissue for the work was resected from patients undergoing corrective heart surgery. Thymic and blood repertoires seemed to show skewed V and J gene use. Among unrelated individuals, related research reported thymic repertoires that overlapped highly.

The TCR comes from a boy in the first two years of life with a congenital heart defect. This chain uses TRBV7-8 with TRBJ2-1; 7 nucleotides agree with TRBD1. Sequencing was done on a sample of thymocytes. In DNA form, the CDR3 reads TGTGCCAGCAGCTTCGCCGCAGGGGGATACAATGAGCAGTTCTTC. Translation gives CASSFAAGGYNEQFF.